This T cell receptor beta chain was recovered during a study of tumor-infiltrating lymphocytes in primary liver carcinoma. The authors made TCR beta cDNA from approximately 490 ng total RNA with a constant-region primer. Libraries of TCR beta came from three nested multiplex PCR rounds with slightly modified ARM-PCR. It was with TRBV1-TRBV30 forward primers and a C-beta reverse primer that the first two PCR rounds were run, at roughly 11 cycles each. From the multiplex PCR reads, TCRdb called clonotypes with MiXCR, one entry per CDR3 protein. The sample shows over 75,000 distinct CDR3 sequences, 65% to 70% of them seen only once. CDR1 and CDR2 (germline): ENHRY, SYGVKD. V lost 0 bases to trimming and J lost 7 bases; unmatched junction nucleotides: 8. The CDR3 has 16 residues. Broader study findings: Tumor-adjacent and tumor-blood pairs overlapped less than tumor region pairs did.

Co-extraction of RNA and DNA was performed on about 18-33 mg of unsorted bulk tissue. Ten or more counts support this clonotype. Its target is not known. Sequenced material: tumor-adjacent normal liver tissue. The TCR comes from a man aged 40-50 years with primary liver carcinoma and hepatitis B virus infection. The chain joins TRBV10-3 to TRBJ1-1; the match to TRBD1 covers 10 bases. The CDR3: CAISESRTGGKDEAFF. DNA of the CDR3: TGTGCCATCAGTGAGTCGAGGACAGGGGGGAAGGATGAAGCTTTCTTT.